These T cell receptor beta chains were read from a single sample in a study of cytomegalovirus exposure and HLA in healthy donors. Libraries were prepared by immunoSEQ multiplex PCR; TCRdb keeps only in-frame clonotypes and omits some of them. The sample contains over 80,000 clones, approximately 72% of which appear only once. Sequencing was performed on PBMCs. These receptors originate from a female donor in good health and CMV-seropositive. Each CDR3 is given with its conserved first and last residue. Clone size is stated in some rows and not others, as once, few, many or a class when expanded.

j_gene,v_gene,abundance,CDR3aa
TRBJ2-3,TRBV7-2,.,CASSLAGSTDTQYF
TRBJ2-4,TRBV4-1,.,CASSLWGGSSRKNIQYF
TRBJ1-5,TRBV30,.,CAWARTGNNQPQHF
TRBJ1-2,TRBV2,few,CASTARTKGYTF
TRBJ1-1,TRBV7-2,.,CASSSDFRWSEAFF
TRBJ1-2,TRBV6-6,.,CASGATGFYGYTF
TRBJ2-5,TRBV29-1,.,CSVEELGETQYF
TRBJ2-1,TRBV30,.,CAWGTESSYNEQFF
TRBJ1-4,TRBV28,.,CASSRRGRGTNEKLFF
TRBJ1-5,TRBV30,.,CAWSSPPGGTYQPQHF
TRBJ1-1,TRBV7-8,.,CASSLAQGNTEAFF
TRBJ2-7,TRBV4-2,few,CASSQDLRSYEQYF
TRBJ2-3,TRBV5-1,few,CASSSGTSGGAGTDTQYF
TRBJ1-1,TRBV7-8,.,CASSPLGDTEAFF
TRBJ1-5,TRBV4-1,.,CASSAGVRNQPQHF
TRBJ2-1,TRBV5-4,.,CASSRPGRPSYNEQFF
TRBJ2-2,TRBV6-5,.,CASSYSFIKLELFF
TRBJ1-4,TRBV6-5,once,CASSSQGMANEKLFF
TRBJ2-3,TRBV9,.,CASSPVGQGAGDTQYF
TRBJ2-2,TRBV4-2,few,CASSQGGGNTGELFF
TRBJ2-3,TRBV5-1,.,CASSMGTSGSADTQYF
TRBJ2-2,TRBV4-3,.,CASSPKRGRDTGELFF
TRBJ1-6,TRBV7-3,.,CASSQLGGLGSPLHF
TRBJ2-3,TRBV7-2,.,CASSLGTLGLAGAADTQYF
TRBJ2-7,TRBV30,.,CAWRRLGTYEQYF
TRBJ1-1,TRBV7-8,.,CASSFGSITEAFF
TRBJ1-3,TRBV5-4,.,CASSLPLGGMNF
TRBJ1-1,TRBV28,.,CASSSTGVNAFF
TRBJ2-1,TRBV19,.,CASQRYNEQFF